This T cell receptor (beta chain) appears in the sequencing data of a study of blood T cell repertoires in COVID-19. Study overall: PBMCs, B-cell-depleted T cells, or T cells were the source of the cDNA or gDNA that made up the material.

Profiled with immunoSEQ multiplex PCR; TCRdb holds only in-frame clones, not every one. The data hold approximately 200,000 clones, with roughly 76% observed a single time. Germline loops: CDR1 MNHEY, CDR2 SVGAGI. Between the trimmed V and J ends, which lost 6 bases and 5 bases, there was a span of 11 bases. The length of the CDR3 is 12 residues. The source material was peripheral blood. This chain links TRBV6-5 with TRBJ2-7; D is possibly TRBD2 (5 bases). The TCR sequence derives from a human donor in a cohort sampled during active COVID-19. As DNA, the CDR3 is TGTGCCAGCAGGGAGCTAGCCCACGAGCAGTACTTC. Protein sequence: CASRELAHEQYF.